This TCR beta chain was profiled in a study of T cells in Graves' hyperthyroidism and ophthalmopathy. Template material for amplifying TCR beta CDR3 regions consisted of RNA transcripts. Carried out on the TCR CDR3, a first-round RT-PCR used the HTBI primer set. MiXCR, run by TCRdb on the multiplex PCR reads, gives a single entry per CDR3 protein. The table includes a few hundred thousand distinct CDR3 sequences, roughly 50% detected once. Trimming took 5 bases from V and 0 from J, leaving 10 bases between them. This CDR3 spans 15 amino acids. CDR1 is LNHDA and CDR2 is SQIVND in the germline V gene (reference sequence).

The receptor's source is a woman aged 18-29 years with Graves' hyperthyroidism. The rearrangement joins TRBV19 to TRBJ1-4; D ambiguous. Sequencing was performed on peripheral blood or thyroid tissue (not recorded which). CDR3 DNA: TGTGCCAGTAGTCCAAGCACAGCAACTAATGAAAAACTGTTTTTT. It codes for CASSPSTATNEKLFF.